This T cell receptor (beta chain) was recorded in a study of T cell repertoires in cytomegalovirus infection (dated 2019 in TCRdb). Describing the broader study: The peptide stimulations were aimed at well-studied HLA-B-restricted epitopes as well as recently identified HLA-C-restricted CMV epitopes, whose presentation resists viral immunomodulation. Donor HLA type was relevant to the analysis, because carriage of CMV infection together with the matching HLA type was indicated by public TCR beta signatures.

Here is what the overall study found, with its caveats: In both this cohort and an independent cohort of several hundred donors, the cumulative frequency of public TCR beta family members distinguished carriers of CMV infection plus the relevant HLA type. The ex vivo response was dominated by HLA-C-restricted CMV-specific TCR beta clonotypes, which also provided the single most frequent clonotype in two of eight donors.

Sequences LGHNA (CDR1) and YNFKEQ (CDR2) are obtained from the germline V gene. From the cysteine through the phenylalanine, the CDR3 covers 14 amino acids. Only CDR3 DNA is held: 42 bases, read in frame from base 1. Trimming leaves V shorter by 5 bases and J shorter by 5 bases, with the junction holding 5 bases beyond the gene matches. Taken with the paper, the label for treatment or condition translates to: in vitro stimulation with specific CMV peptide epitopes to enrich CMV-specific T cells. Sequencing instrument: Illumina HiSeq 1500. TCRdb passed the public sequencing reads through fastp at Q25 and MiXCR, retaining productive beta sequences. Rows with a matching CDR3 protein are joined into one entry that keeps the most common DNA and genes. This sample holds approximately 1,000,000 distinct CDR3 sequences; around a third were observed only once. The top ten clones comprise around 15% of the sample.

This clonotype showed up just a few times. The clone's antigen remains unknown. Base qualities were left out, and no much larger clone turns up one base away. The sequencing used cultured CD8+ T cells from PBMCs, collected from culture after CMV antigen stimulation. This clonotype was obtained from a human donor in good health (CMV status not recorded). Some clones in this sample may be carry-over from other donors' samples. In this chain, TRBV4-2 is recombined with TRBJ2-2; 7 central nucleotides agree with TRBD2. At the DNA level, the sequence is TGTGCCAGCAGCTCTGGGGGGGAGACCGGGGAGCTGTTTTTT. It specifies CASSSGGETGELFF.